The clone carrying this T cell receptor (beta chain) occurred many times. Its antigen is currently unknown. TCRdb re-called the PCR reads via MiXCR. This table has 23,000 or so clones, around 13% appearing once. The sample comes from a study of metastatic and nonmetastatic thyroid tumors. Broader study findings: Malignant thyroid tumors reportedly had TCR beta diversity that was significantly higher than in benign nodules, in blood and tumor.

None of the patients had undergone any treatment ahead of thyroid surgery. The V segment lost 6 bases and the J segment 4 bases; nucleotides outside the gene matches: 12. In germline, CDR1 is DFQATT, CDR2 SNEGSKA (reference sequence). The CDR3 sequence is 16 residues long. The chain recombines TRBV20-1 with TRBJ2-1; 10 nucleotides align to TRBD2. Source material: blood. The receptor was derived from a female donor with papillary thyroid cancer or a benign thyroid nodule (not recorded which). Some clones in this sample may be carry-over from other donors' samples. CDR3 in DNA: TGCAGTGCCGAACCAGCGGGAGGGCGTTCGTACAATGAGCAGTTCTTC. The encoded protein is CSAEPAGGRSYNEQFF.